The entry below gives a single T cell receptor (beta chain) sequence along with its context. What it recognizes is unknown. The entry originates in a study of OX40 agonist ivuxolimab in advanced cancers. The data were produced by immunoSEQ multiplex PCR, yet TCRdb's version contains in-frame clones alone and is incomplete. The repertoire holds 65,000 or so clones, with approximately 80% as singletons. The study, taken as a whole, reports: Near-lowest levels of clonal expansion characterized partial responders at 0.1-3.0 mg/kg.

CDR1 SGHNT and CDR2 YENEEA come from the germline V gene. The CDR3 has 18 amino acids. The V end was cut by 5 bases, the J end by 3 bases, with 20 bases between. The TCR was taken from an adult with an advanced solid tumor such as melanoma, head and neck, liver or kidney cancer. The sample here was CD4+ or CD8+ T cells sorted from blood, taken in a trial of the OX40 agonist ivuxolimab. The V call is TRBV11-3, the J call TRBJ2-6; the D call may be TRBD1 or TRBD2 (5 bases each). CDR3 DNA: TGTGCCAGCAGCCCCGTGGGACCGCCGCGCTATGGGGCCAACGTCCTGACTTTC. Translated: CASSPVGPPRYGANVLTF.